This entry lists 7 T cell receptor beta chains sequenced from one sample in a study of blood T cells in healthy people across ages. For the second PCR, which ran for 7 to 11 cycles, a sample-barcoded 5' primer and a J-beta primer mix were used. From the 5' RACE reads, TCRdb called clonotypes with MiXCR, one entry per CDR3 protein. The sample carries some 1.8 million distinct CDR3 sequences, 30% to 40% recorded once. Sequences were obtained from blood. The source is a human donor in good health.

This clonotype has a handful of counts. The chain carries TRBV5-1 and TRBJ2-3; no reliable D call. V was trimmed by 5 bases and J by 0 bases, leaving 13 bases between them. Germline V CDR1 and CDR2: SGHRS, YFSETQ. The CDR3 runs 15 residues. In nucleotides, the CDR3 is TGCGCCAGCAGTTCCAGAACCTACAGCACAGATACGCAGTATTTT. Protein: CASSSRTYSTDTQYF.

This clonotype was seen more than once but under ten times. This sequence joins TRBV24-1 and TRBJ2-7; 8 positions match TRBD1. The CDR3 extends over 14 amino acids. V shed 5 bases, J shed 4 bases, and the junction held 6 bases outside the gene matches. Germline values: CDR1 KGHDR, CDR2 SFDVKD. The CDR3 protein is CATSGDRDRYEQYF. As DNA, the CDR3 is TGTGCCACCAGTGGAGACCGGGACAGGTACGAGCAGTACTTC.

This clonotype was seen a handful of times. The CDR3 DNA reads as TGCGCCAGCAGCTTCCGGGACCCAGGGCGCGATGAGCAGTTCTTC. The encoded protein is CASSFRDPGRDEQFF. This chain links TRBV5-1 with TRBJ2-1; tentatively, D is TRBD1 or TRBD2 (5 bases each). With 2 bases removed from V and 8 bases from J, the gap between germline ends came to 17 bases. Germline CDR1 SGHRS, CDR2 YFSETQ. The CDR3 loop spans 15 amino acids.

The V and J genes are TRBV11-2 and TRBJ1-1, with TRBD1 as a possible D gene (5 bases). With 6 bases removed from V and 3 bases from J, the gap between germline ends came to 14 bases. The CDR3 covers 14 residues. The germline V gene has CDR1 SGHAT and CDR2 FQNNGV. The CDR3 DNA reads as TGTGCCAGCAGGCAATGGGGAGGGGACACTGAAGCTTTCTTT. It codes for CASRQWGGDTEAFF.

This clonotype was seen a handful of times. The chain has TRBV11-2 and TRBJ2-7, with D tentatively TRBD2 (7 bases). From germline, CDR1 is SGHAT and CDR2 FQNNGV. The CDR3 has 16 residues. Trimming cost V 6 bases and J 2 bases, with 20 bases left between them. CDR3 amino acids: CASRIDTGGATYEQYF. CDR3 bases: TGTGCCAGCAGAATAGACACGGGGGGCGCGACCTACGAGCAGTACTTC.

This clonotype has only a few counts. In DNA, the CDR3 is TGTGCCAGCAGCAGACGGACAGTAGGCTACGAGCAGTACTTC. It yields the protein CASSRRTVGYEQYF. The rearrangement uses TRBV7-8 and TRBJ2-7; a possible D gene is TRBD1 (6 bases). Between the trimmed V and J ends, which lost 5 bases and 3 bases, there was a span of 14 bases. The CDR3 is 14 amino acids. The V gene's germline CDR1 is SGHVS and CDR2 FQNEAQ. The complete variable domain, with remaining parts taken from reference TRBV7-8 and TRBJ2-7, reads GAGVSQSPRYKVAKRGQDVALRCDPISGHVSLFWYQQALGQGPEFLTYFQNEAQLDKSGLPSDRFFAERPEGSVSTLKIQRTQQEDSAVYLCASSRRTVGYEQYFGPGTRLTVT.

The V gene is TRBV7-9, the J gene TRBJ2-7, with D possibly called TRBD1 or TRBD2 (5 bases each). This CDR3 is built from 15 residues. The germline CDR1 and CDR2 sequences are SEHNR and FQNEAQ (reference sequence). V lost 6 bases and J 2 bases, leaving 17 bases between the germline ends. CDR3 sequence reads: CASRGEKENPYEQYF. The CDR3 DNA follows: TGTGCCAGCAGGGGGGAGAAGGAAAACCCCTACGAGCAGTACTTC.